One sample yielded the 7 T cell receptor beta chains listed below, sequenced in a study of glioma-infiltrating T cells after dendritic cell vaccination. Documented time point: after dendritic cell vaccination, including at tumor progression/relapse. The method was immunoSEQ multiplex PCR; TCRdb's version includes in-frame clones alone and lacks a portion of them. The sample yields tens of thousands of clones, around 85% seen once. The material sequenced was blood, taken after dendritic cell vaccination. These receptors all stem from a human donor with glioblastoma.

The genes are TRBV29-1 and TRBJ1-1; a weak D match, TRBD1 (5 bases). The CDR3 contains 13 residues. Germline V lookup: CDR1 SQVTM, CDR2 ANQGSEA. The V end lost 4 bases, the J end lost 2 bases, and 11 bases lay between the germline ends. DNA of the CDR3: TGCAGCGTTGGTGTCGGGGGAAACACTGAAGCTTTCTTT. Its protein product is CSVGVGGNTEAFF.

This clone showed up just once. The CDR3, as DNA: TGTGCCAGCTCACTTATAGTCGGCGAGCAGTACTTC. It translates to CASSLIVGEQYF. The rearrangement uses TRBV18 and TRBJ2-7; D not certain. V lost 4 bases and J lost 6, with 10 bases in between. Germline V gene lookup returns CDR1 KGHSH and CDR2 LQKENI. This CDR3 comprises 12 residues.

The chain employs TRBV5-1 and TRBJ1-3; a possible D gene is TRBD1 (6 bases). Trimming took 4 bases from V and 0 from J, leaving 14 bases between them. In germline, CDR1 is SGHRS, CDR2 YFSETQ. This CDR3 has 16 amino acids. This CDR3 reads CASSKLGTSSGNTIYF. In DNA, the CDR3 is TGCGCCAGCAGCAAACTGGGGACAAGCTCTGGAAACACCATATATTTT.

The chain recombines TRBV28 with TRBJ2-1; 7 bases agree with TRBD1. With 2 bases clipped from V and 0 bases from J, the junction kept 7 bases outside the gene matches. CDR3 length equals 17 residues. Per the germline V gene, CDR1 is MDHEN and CDR2 is SYDVKM. The chain's CDR3 is CASSLRGLRSSYNEQFF. CDR3 in DNA: TGTGCCAGCAGTTTAAGGGGGCTCCGTAGCTCCTACAATGAGCAGTTCTTC. Using reference TRBV28 and TRBJ2-1 for the parts outside the CDR3, the full variable domain is DVKVTQSSRYLVKRTGEKVFLECVQDMDHENMFWYRQDPGLGLRLIYFSYDVKMKEKGDIPEGYSVSREKKERFSLILESASTNQTSMYLCASSLRGLRSSYNEQFFGPGTRLTVL.

V usage is TRBV27 and J usage is TRBJ1-5; D is unresolved. Germline lookup yields CDR1 MNHEY and CDR2 SMNVEV (reference sequence). V dropped 4 bases and J dropped 3 bases, with 7 bases sitting between them. The CDR3 extends over 13 amino acids. The CDR3 bases are TGTGCCAGCAGTTCGGGAAACAATCAGCCCCAGCATTTT. This codes for CASSSGNNQPQHF.

The chain is built from TRBV6-6 and TRBJ2-1, with 7 positions matching TRBD1. The V and J ends lost 0 bases and 4 bases, in that order; junction bases with no gene match: 6. The CDR3 spans 16 residues. CDR1 MNHNY and CDR2 SVGAGI come from the germline V gene (reference sequence). CDR3 coding DNA: TGTGCCAGCAGTTACTCGCAGGGACAGAGATACAATGAGCAGTTCTTC. It specifies CASSYSQGQRYNEQFF.

The V call is TRBV28, the J call TRBJ1-3; TRBD1 is a possible D gene (6 bases). The CDR3 length is 14 residues. V gave up 6 bases and J gave up 2 bases, with 11 bases separating them. Germline V gene sequence: CDR1 MDHEN, CDR2 SYDVKM. The CDR3 region has the DNA TGTGCCAGCAGGACTACAGGGACTGGAAACACCATATATTTT. Translated: CASRTTGTGNTIYF.